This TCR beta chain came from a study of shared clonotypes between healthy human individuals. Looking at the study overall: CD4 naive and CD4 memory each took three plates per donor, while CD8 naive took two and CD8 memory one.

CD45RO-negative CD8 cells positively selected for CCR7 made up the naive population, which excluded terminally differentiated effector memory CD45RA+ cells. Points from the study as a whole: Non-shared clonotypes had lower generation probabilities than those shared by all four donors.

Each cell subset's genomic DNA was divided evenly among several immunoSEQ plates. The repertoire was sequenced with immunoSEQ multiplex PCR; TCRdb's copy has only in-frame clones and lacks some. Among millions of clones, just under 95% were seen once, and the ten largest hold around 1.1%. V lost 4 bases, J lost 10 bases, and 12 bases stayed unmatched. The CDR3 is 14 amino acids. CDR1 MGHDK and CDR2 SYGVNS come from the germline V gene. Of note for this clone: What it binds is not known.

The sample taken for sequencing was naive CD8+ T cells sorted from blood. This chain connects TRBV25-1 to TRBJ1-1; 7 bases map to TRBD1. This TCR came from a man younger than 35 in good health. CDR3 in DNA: TGTGCCAGCAGTGCCTACAAACAGGGGCCTGGAGCTTTCTTT. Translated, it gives CASSAYKQGPGAFF.